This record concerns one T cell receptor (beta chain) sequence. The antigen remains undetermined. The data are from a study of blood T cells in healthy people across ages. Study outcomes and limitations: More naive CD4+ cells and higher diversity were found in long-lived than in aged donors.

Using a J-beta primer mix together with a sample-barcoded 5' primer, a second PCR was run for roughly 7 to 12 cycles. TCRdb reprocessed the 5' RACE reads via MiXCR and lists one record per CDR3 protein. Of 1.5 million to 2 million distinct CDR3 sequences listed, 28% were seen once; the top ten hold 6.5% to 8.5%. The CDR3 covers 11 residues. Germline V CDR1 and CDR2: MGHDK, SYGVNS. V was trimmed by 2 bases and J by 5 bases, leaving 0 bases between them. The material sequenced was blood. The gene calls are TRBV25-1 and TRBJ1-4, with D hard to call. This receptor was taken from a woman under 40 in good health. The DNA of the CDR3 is TGTGCCAGCAGTGAAAATGAAAAACTGTTTTTT. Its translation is CASSENEKLFF.